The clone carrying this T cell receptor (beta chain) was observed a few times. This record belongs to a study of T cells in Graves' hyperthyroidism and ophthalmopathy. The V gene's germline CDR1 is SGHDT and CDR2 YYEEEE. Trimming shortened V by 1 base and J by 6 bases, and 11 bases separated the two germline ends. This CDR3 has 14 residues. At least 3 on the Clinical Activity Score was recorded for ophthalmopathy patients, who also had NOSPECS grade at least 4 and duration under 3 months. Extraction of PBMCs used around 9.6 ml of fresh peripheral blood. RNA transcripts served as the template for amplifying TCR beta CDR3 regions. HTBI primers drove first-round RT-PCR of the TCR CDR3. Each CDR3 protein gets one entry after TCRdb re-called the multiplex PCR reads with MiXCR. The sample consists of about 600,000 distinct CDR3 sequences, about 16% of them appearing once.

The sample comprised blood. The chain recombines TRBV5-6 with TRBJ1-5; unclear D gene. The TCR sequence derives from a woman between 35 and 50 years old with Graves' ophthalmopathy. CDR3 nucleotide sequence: TGTGCCAGCAGCTTGATGATATCAGGTCAGCCCCAGCATTTT. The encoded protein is CASSLMISGQPQHF.